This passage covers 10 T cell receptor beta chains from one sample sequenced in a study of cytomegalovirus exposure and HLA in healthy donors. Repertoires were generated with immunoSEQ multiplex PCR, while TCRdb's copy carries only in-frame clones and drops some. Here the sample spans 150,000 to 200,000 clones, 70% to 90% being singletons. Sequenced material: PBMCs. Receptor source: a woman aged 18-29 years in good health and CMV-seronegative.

As DNA, the CDR3 is TGTGCCAGCAGCCGCCCCGGACACCAAGGGGAAAAACTGTTTTTT. Protein product: CASSRPGHQGEKLFF. V gene TRBV7-9 combines with J gene TRBJ1-4, with D perhaps matching TRBD1 (5 bases). This CDR3 is built from 15 residues. From germline, CDR1 is SEHNR and CDR2 FQNEAQ (reference sequence). Trimming pared 5 bases from V and 8 bases from J, leaving 18 bases between.

CDR3 coding DNA: TGTGCCAGCAGTGCTTCAAGAGAGAGAACTGAAGCTTTCTTT. Amino acids: CASSASRERTEAFF. The gene calls are TRBV6-5 and TRBJ1-1, with D hard to call. This CDR3 is built from 14 residues. Germline loops: CDR1 MNHEY, CDR2 SVGAGI. Between the trimmed V and J ends, which lost 5 bases and 5 bases, there was a span of 15 bases.

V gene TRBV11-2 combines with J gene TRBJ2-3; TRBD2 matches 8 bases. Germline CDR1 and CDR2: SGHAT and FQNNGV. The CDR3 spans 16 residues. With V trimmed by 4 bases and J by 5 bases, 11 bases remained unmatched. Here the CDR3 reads CASSYHQRETKDTQYF. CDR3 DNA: TGTGCCAGCAGCTACCACCAGCGGGAGACCAAAGATACGCAGTATTTT.

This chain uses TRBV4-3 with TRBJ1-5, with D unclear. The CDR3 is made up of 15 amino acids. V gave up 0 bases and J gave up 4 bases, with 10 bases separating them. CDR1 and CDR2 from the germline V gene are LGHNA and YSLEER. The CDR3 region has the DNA TGCGCCAGCAGCCAAGAGGGAGGTGCTAATCAGCCCCAGCATTTT. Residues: CASSQEGGANQPQHF.

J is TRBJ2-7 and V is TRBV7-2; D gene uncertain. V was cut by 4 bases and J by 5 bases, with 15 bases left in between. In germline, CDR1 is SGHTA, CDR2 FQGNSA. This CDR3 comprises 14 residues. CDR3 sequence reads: CASSSEALAHEQYF. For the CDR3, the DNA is TGTGCCAGCAGCTCAGAGGCCCTGGCCCACGAGCAGTACTTC.

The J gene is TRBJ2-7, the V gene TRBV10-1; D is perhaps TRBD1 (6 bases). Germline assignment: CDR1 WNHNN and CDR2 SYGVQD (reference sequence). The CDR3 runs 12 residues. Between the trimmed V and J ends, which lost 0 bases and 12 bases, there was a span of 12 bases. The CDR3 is CASSESAQGRYF. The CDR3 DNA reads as TGCGCCAGCAGTGAGTCGGCCCAGGGGAGGTACTTC.

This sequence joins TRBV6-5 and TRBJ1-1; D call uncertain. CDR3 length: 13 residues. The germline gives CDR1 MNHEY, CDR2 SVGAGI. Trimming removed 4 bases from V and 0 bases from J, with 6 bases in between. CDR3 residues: CASSSGLNTEAFF. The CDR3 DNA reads TGTGCCAGCAGTTCAGGCCTGAACACTGAAGCTTTCTTT.

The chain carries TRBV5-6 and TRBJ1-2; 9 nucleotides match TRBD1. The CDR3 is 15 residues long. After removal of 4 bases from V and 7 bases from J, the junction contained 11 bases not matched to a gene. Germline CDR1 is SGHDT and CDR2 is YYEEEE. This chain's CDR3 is CASSLPLGTGSGYTF. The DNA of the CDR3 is TGTGCCAGCAGCCTTCCACTTGGGACAGGGAGTGGCTACACCTTC.

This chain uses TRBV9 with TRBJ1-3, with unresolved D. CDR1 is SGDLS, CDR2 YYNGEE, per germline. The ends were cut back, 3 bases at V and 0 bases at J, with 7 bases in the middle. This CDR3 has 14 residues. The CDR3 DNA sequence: TGTGCCAGCAGCGAAGAGGGCTCTGGAAACACCATATATTTT. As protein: CASSEEGSGNTIYF.

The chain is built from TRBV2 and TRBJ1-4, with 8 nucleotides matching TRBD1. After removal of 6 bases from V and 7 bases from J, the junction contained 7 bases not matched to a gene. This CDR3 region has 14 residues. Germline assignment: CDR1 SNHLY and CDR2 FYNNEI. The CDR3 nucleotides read TGTGCCAGCAGCCTGACAGGGGAGGGTGAAAAACTGTTTTTT. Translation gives CASSLTGEGEKLFF.